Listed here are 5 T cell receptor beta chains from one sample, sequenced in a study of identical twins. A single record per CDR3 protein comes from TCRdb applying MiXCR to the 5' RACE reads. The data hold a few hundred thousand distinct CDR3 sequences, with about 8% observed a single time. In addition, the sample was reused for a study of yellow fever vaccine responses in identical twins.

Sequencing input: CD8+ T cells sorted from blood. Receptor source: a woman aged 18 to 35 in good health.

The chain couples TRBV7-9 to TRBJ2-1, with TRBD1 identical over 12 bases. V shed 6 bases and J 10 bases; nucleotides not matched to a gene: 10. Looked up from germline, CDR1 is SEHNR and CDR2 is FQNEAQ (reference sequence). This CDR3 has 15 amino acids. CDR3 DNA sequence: TGTGCCAGCAGTTCCGGGACAGGGGGCTTACGGGAGCAGTTCTTC. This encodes CASSSGTGGLREQFF.

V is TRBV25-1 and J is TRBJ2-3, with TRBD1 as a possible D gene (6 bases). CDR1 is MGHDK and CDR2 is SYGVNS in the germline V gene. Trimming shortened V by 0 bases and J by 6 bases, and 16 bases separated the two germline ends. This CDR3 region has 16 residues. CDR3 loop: CASSEYGSTGWDTQYF. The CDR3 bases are TGTGCCAGCAGTGAATATGGTAGTACAGGGTGGGATACGCAGTATTTT.

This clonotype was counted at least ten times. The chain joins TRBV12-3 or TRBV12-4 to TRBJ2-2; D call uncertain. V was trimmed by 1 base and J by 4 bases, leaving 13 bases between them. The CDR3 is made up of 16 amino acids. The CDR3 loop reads CASSLVPPGRTGELFF. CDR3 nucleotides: TGTGCCAGCAGTTTAGTCCCACCCGGGCGCACCGGGGAGCTGTTTTTT.

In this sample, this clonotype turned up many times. The CDR3 DNA reads TGTGCCAGCAGCTTAAATGACGGTGCCTACGAGCAGTACTTC. The encoded protein is CASSLNDGAYEQYF. The chain has TRBV7-9 and TRBJ2-7, with D uncertain. The germline CDR1 and CDR2 sequences are SEHNR and FQNEAQ (reference sequence). V lost 2 bases and J lost 2, with 10 bases in between. This CDR3 spans 14 amino acids.

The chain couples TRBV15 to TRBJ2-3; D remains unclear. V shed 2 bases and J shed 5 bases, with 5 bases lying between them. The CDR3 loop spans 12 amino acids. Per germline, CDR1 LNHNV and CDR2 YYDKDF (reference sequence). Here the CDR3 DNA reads TGTGCCACCAGCAGAATGGGAGATACGCAGTATTTT. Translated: CATSRMGDTQYF.